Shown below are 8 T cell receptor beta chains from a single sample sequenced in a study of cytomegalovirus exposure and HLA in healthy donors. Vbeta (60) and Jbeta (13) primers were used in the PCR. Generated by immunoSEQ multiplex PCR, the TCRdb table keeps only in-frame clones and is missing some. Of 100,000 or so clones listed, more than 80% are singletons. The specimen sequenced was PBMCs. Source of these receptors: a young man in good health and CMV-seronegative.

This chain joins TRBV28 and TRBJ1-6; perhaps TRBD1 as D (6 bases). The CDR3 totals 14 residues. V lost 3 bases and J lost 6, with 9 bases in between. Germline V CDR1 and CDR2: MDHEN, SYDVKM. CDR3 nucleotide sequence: TGTGCCAGCAGTTTCTTACAGGGTAATTCACCCCTCCACTTT. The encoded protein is CASSFLQGNSPLHF. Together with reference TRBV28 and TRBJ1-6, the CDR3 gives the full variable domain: DVKVTQSSRYLVKRTGEKVFLECVQDMDHENMFWYRQDPGLGLRLIYFSYDVKMKEKGDIPEGYSVSREKKERFSLILESASTNQTSMYLCASSFLQGNSPLHFGNGTRLTVT.

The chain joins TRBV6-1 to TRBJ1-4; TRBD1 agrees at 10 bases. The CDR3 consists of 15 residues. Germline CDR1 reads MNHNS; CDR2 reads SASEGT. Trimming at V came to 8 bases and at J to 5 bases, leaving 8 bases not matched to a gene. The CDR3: CASSQGQGGNEKLFF. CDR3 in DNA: TGTGCCAGCTCCCAAGGACAGGGGGGGAATGAAAAACTGTTTTTT.

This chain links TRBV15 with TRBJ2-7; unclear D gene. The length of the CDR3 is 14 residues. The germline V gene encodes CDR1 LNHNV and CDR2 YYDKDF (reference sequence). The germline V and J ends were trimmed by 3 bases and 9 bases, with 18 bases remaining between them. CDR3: CATSRDWVAAGQYF. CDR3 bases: TGTGCCACCAGCAGGGATTGGGTGGCCGCAGGGCAGTACTTC.

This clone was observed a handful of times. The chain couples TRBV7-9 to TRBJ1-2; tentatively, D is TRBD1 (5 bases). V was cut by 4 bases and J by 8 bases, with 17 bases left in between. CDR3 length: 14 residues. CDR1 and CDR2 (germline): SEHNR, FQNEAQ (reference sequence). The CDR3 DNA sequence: TGTGCCAGCAGCTCCTCACGGGGGTACTGGGGCTACACCTTC. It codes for CASSSSRGYWGYTF.

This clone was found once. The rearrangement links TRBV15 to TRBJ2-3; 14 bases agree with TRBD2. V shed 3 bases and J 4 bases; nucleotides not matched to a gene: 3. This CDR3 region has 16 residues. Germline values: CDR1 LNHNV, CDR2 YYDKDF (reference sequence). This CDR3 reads CATSSPGLAGADTQYF. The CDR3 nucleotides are TGTGCCACCAGCAGTCCGGGACTAGCGGGAGCAGATACGCAGTATTTT.

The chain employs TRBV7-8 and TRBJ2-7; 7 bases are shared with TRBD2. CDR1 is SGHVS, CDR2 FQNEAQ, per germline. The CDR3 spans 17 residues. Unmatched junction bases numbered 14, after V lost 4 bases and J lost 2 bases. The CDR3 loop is CASSSLAGAKTTYEQYF. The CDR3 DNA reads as TGTGCCAGCAGCTCGCTTGCGGGAGCTAAAACCACCTACGAGCAGTACTTC.

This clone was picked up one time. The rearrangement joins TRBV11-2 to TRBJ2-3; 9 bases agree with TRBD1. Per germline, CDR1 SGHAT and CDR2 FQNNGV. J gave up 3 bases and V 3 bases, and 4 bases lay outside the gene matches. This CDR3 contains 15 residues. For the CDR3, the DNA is TGTGCCAGCAGCTTGGACAGGGGCCGAACAGATACGCAGTATTTT. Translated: CASSLDRGRTDTQYF.

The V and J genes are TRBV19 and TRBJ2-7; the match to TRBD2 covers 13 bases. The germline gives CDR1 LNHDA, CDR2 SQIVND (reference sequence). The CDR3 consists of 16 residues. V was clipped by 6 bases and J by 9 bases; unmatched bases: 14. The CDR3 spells CASRSGGLAGDVAQYF. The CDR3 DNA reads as TGTGCCAGTAGATCTGGAGGACTAGCGGGAGACGTGGCGCAGTACTTC.